This TCR beta chain originates from a study of OX40 agonist ivuxolimab in advanced cancers. For the wider study: Ivuxolimab was an agonistic, fully human IgG2 monoclonal antibody directed against OX40 (CD134), a costimulatory receptor. Intravenous ivuxolimab was administered to patients every 2 weeks at six dose levels: 0.01, 0.1, 0.3, 1.5, 3 and 10 mg/kg. Of the approximately 50 dose-escalation patients, hepatocellular carcinoma was present in approximately 20, melanoma in approximately 15, renal cell carcinoma in 9 and head and neck cancer in 9. A male proportion of under 85% and a mean age of approximately 58 years, ranging from roughly 23 to 79, were recorded for the dose-escalation cohort. Prior anti-PD-1, anti-PD-L1 or anti-CTLA-4 therapy was permitted, and checkpoint inhibitors had been received by 40% to 50% of dose-escalation patients. Three dose-escalation patients achieved partial responses, one with hepatocellular carcinoma and two with cutaneous melanoma. The point of sequencing TCRbeta in the periphery was to test whether ivuxolimab changed TCR sequence diversity and drove clonal T-cell expansion. The paper reports the monotherapy dose-escalation portion (N of about 47 patients) of the phase I ivuxolimab trial.

About this clone: Its antigen remains unidentified. No base quality information exists; no much larger clone differs at one position.

V and J are trimmed by 5 bases and 4 bases, and the gene matches miss 10 bases of the junction. CDR3 length: 17 amino acids, cysteine to phenylalanine. Only the CDR3 part of the read is kept: 51 bases, read in frame from the first base. Via the germline V gene (reference sequence), CDR1 is LNHNV and CDR2 YYDKDF. Summary of the overall study and its limitations: Partial responders in the 0.1-3.0 mg/kg groups had among the lowest normalized peripheral clonal expansion, especially among CD8+ T cells. At doses of 0.1 to 3.0 mg/kg, clonal expansion of both CD4+ and CD8+ T cells in blood was seen between baseline and week 6. The antigen specificity of the clonally expanded peripheral T cells was not determined. After ivuxolimab, more expanded clones were found on average in CD8+ T cells than in CD4+ T cells. Low levels of normalized T-cell clonal expansion were also seen in some nonresponding patients.

Genomic DNA was isolated from the sorted cells so that the TCRbeta CDR3 region could be sequenced. The immunoSEQ Assay was used for sequencing of TCRbeta CDR3 regions. Imported from immuneACCESS, the table was reduced by TCRdb to in-frame sequences with V and J called. These copies leave out some clones; in studies compared against another copy, an unresolved V gene accounts for under half, and the cause of the remainder is not known. The sample data list tens of thousands of clones, and about 88% of these were observed just once. The top ten constitute around 0.29% of the sample. Patients with a history of autoimmune disease or receiving systemic immunosuppression were excluded from the trial. In every dose cohort, peripheral blood was drawn for TCR sequencing at baseline, cycle 4 day 1, and cycle 7 day 1. The samples were taken from a phase I, first-in-human, multicenter, open-label dose-escalation trial of ivuxolimab. Adults with locally advanced or metastatic head and neck squamous cell, hepatocellular, melanoma or renal cell carcinoma were enrolled in the trial. Before TCR sequencing, CD4+ and CD8+ T cells were separately sorted from peripheral blood.

The rearranged chain carries TRBV15 and TRBJ2-2, with 10 bases matching TRBD1. This specimen was CD4+ or CD8+ T cells sorted from blood, taken in a trial of the OX40 agonist ivuxolimab. The TCR originated in an adult with an advanced solid tumor such as melanoma, head and neck, liver or kidney cancer. The DNA is as follows: TGTGCCACCAGCGCCCGATCCGGGACAGGGGTCACCGGGGAGCTGTTTTTT. Translated, it gives CATSARSGTGVTGELFF.